This TCR beta chain comes out of a study of regulatory T cells in long-lasting Graves disease. Germline V gives CDR1 MNHNS, CDR2 SASEGT. The CDR3 runs 18 residues. V shed 3 bases and J 5 bases; nucleotides not matched to a gene: 12. In the case of this clonotype: Its antigen is undetermined.

Assembly of TCR beta libraries relied on iRepertoire HTBI primers together with Arm-PCR of CDR3 regions. One entry per CDR3 protein results from TCRdb running MiXCR on the multiplex PCR reads. The repertoire includes around 400,000 distinct CDR3 sequences, roughly 16% of them detected once, and 22% sits in the top ten. Time point defined: newly diagnosed GD, antithyroid drugs for less than 3 months. From PBMCs, RNA was extracted and then used to make the TCR library. Study-wide results and limits: Persistent patients shared more public clonotypes (over 2,500) than new patients (966).

The sample in question was peripheral blood mononuclear cells (PBMCs), obtained at new diagnosis, from a patient treated with antithyroid drugs. This TCR derives from a female donor with Graves disease. This sequence joins TRBV6-1 and TRBJ2-2, with 10 bases lining up with TRBD1. The DNA of the CDR3 is TGTGCCAGCAGTGATGACAGGGGGCGCAGGGGACGGACCGGGGAGCTGTTTTTT. This encodes CASSDDRGRRGRTGELFF.